These 26 T cell receptor beta chains were all obtained from the same sample, sequenced in a study of T cell changes during pregnancy in multiple sclerosis. Only in-frame clones appear in the TCRdb table, and some are missing; sequencing was by immunoSEQ multiplex PCR. This repertoire shows more than 95,000 clones, about 91% found once; its top ten account for 0.9% to 0.95%. Sample: peripheral blood, taken after pregnancy. All receptors derive from a female donor with multiple sclerosis, enrolled in a pregnancy study.

This rearrangement joins TRBV10-2 to TRBJ1-1; D not resolved. V lost 2 bases to trimming and J lost 2 bases, with 9 bases between them. The CDR3 is 14 residues long. From germline, CDR1 is WSHSY and CDR2 SAAADI. The CDR3 nucleotides read TGCGCCAGCAGTGAGAATGAGGAAAACACTGAAGCTTTCTTT. It specifies CASSENEENTEAFF.

This chain joins TRBV7-2 and TRBJ2-5, with D perhaps TRBD1 (6 bases). The CDR3 is 14 residues long. V lost 1 base to trimming and J lost 6 bases, with 12 bases between them. Germline lookup yields CDR1 SGHTA and CDR2 FQGNSA. The CDR3 DNA follows: TGTGCCAGCAGCTTAGACAGGGTTGGACAGACCCAGTACTTC. Encoded protein: CASSLDRVGQTQYF.

This clone has just one count. This chain uses TRBV18 with TRBJ1-5, with 7 bases matching TRBD1. The CDR3 runs to 14 residues. Germline CDR1 KGHSH, CDR2 LQKENI. Losses at the gene ends were 2 bases for V and 6 bases for J; bases not matched to a gene: 4. CDR3 sequence reads: CASSPDRVVQPQHF. The CDR3 nucleotides read TGTGCCAGCTCACCAGACAGGGTAGTTCAGCCCCAGCATTTT.

V is TRBV18 and J is TRBJ1-5; D not resolved. Deletions cut 3 bases from V and 0 bases from J, with 3 bases between. The germline gives CDR1 KGHSH, CDR2 LQKENI. The CDR3 contains 13 residues. CDR3 coding DNA: TGTGCCAGCTCACCCTATAGCAATCAGCCCCAGCATTTT. Its protein product is CASSPYSNQPQHF.

This sequence joins TRBV5-1 and TRBJ1-4; the D gene is possibly TRBD1 (6 bases). Trimming pared 4 bases from V and 1 base from J, leaving 8 bases between. CDR1 and CDR2 (germline): SGHRS, YFSETQ. The CDR3 totals 14 residues. In DNA form, the CDR3 reads TGCGCCAGCAGCCCACAGGGAACTAATGAAAAACTGTTTTTT. Translating gives CASSPQGTNEKLFF.

DNA for the CDR3: TGTGCCACCAGCAGAGGGGCGGGGGGCCCCGATACGCAGTATTTT. Protein product: CATSRGAGGPDTQYF. The chain carries TRBV15 and TRBJ2-3, with TRBD2 matching over 8 bases. The V gene end was trimmed by 1 base and the J gene end by 6 bases; junction bases not matched to a gene: 6. Germline V gene sequence: CDR1 LNHNV, CDR2 YYDKDF (reference sequence). The CDR3 has 15 amino acids.

The chain combines TRBV5-1 with TRBJ2-7; maybe TRBD1 (6 bases). In germline, CDR1 is SGHRS, CDR2 YFSETQ. V was cut by 3 bases and J by 0 bases, with 7 bases left in between. This CDR3 is built from 13 residues. DNA for the CDR3: TGCGCCAGCAGCTGGACAGTCTCCTACGAGCAGTACTTC. It is translated as CASSWTVSYEQYF.

The chain has TRBV11-2 and TRBJ1-6; D perhaps matches TRBD1 (5 bases). In germline, CDR1 is SGHAT, CDR2 FQNNGV. V lost 0 bases and J lost 7, with 10 bases in between. This CDR3 is built from 15 residues. The CDR3 loop reads CASSLDLRENSPLHF. For the CDR3, the DNA is TGTGCCAGCAGCTTAGATCTCAGGGAAAATTCACCCCTCCACTTT.

The genes are TRBV6-4 and TRBJ2-1; 11 positions match TRBD2. With V trimmed by 2 bases and J by 2 bases, 2 bases remained unmatched. The CDR3 is made up of 16 amino acids. The germline CDR1 and CDR2 sequences are MRHNA and SNTAGT. The CDR3 sequence: CASSDRGLAAYNEQFF. The CDR3 DNA follows: TGTGCCAGCAGTGACAGGGGACTAGCGGCCTACAATGAGCAGTTCTTC.

J is TRBJ2-3 and V is TRBV29-1; the match to TRBD2 covers 7 bases. The trim removed 2 bases at V and 9 bases at J, leaving 20 bases unmatched. This CDR3 region has 17 residues. The germline gives CDR1 SQVTM, CDR2 ANQGSEA. The CDR3 protein is CSVEPARTSVWAKTQYF. CDR3 sequence (DNA): TGCAGCGTTGAACCCGCCCGGACTAGTGTTTGGGCTAAAACGCAGTATTTT.

This clone was picked up a small number of times. Different DNA sequences within this sample yield the same CDR3. V and J are TRBV5-1 and TRBJ2-5; tentative D call: TRBD2 (6 bases). Germline loops: CDR1 SGHRS, CDR2 YFSETQ. The germline V and J ends were trimmed by 0 bases and 4 bases, with 7 bases remaining between them. CDR3 length: 13 amino acids. The CDR3 sequence: CASSLAGGETQYF. CDR3 bases: TGCGCCAGCAGCTTGGCCGGGGGAGAGACCCAGTACTTC.

In DNA form, the CDR3 reads TGTGCCAGCAGTTTAAATTGGGGCAGGGGGGCCTACAATCAGCCCCAGCATTTT. As protein: CASSLNWGRGAYNQPQHF. The V call is TRBV27, the J call TRBJ1-5, with 7 bases identical to TRBD1. Germline CDR1 reads MNHEY; CDR2 reads SMNVEV (reference sequence). The junction had 13 bases not matched to a gene; V was cut back by 2 bases and J by 3 bases. The CDR3 contains 18 residues.

The chain recombines TRBV29-1 with TRBJ2-3; 7 positions agree with TRBD1. CDR1 and CDR2 (germline): SQVTM, ANQGSEA. The CDR3 length is 13 residues. V lost 6 bases to trimming and J lost 2 bases; unmatched junction nucleotides: 5. CDR3 loop: CSVTGESTDTQYF. DNA for the CDR3: TGCAGCGTCACAGGGGAATCCACAGATACGCAGTATTTT.

The chain joins TRBV11-1 to TRBJ2-1; D gene uncertain. The CDR3 totals 15 residues. V was trimmed by 1 base and J by 7 bases, leaving 14 bases between them. Germline loops: CDR1 SGHAT, CDR2 FQDESV (reference sequence). CDR3 bases: TGTGCCAGCAGCTTAGTTGCCCCAGGATTAAATGAGCAGTTCTTC. This encodes CASSLVAPGLNEQFF.

The genes are TRBV5-5 and TRBJ2-7; 7 positions match TRBD1. After removal of 0 bases from V and 6 bases from J, the junction contained 12 bases not matched to a gene. Germline loops: CDR1 SGHKS, CDR2 YYEKEE (reference sequence). There are 16 residues in the CDR3. CDR3 bases: TGTGCCAGCAGCTTGGGAATCCCGACAGGGAAAGGCGAGCAGTACTTC. As protein: CASSLGIPTGKGEQYF.

This clone has at least ten counts. The rearrangement uses TRBV19 and TRBJ2-5; D possibly corresponds to TRBD1 (5 bases). This CDR3 spans 14 amino acids. The germline CDR1 and CDR2 sequences are LNHDA and SQIVND (reference sequence). V lost 6 bases to trimming and J lost 2 bases, with 13 bases between them. The CDR3 sequence is CASSWINRQETQYF. DNA of the CDR3: TGTGCCAGTAGCTGGATAAACAGGCAAGAGACCCAGTACTTC.

The rearrangement links TRBV7-6 to TRBJ2-1; 9 nucleotides agree with TRBD2. The V segment lost 5 bases and the J segment 8 bases; nucleotides outside the gene matches: 10. The V gene's germline CDR1 is SGHVS and CDR2 FNYEAQ. The CDR3 length is 15 residues. CDR3 in amino acids: CASSLIAGEVYEQFF. In DNA, the CDR3 is TGTGCCAGCAGCCTAATAGCGGGAGAAGTCTATGAGCAGTTCTTC.

V gene TRBV29-1 combines with J gene TRBJ1-2; 7 nucleotides agree with TRBD1. After removal of 8 bases from V and 1 base from J, the junction contained 4 bases not matched to a gene. The CDR3 spans 12 residues. CDR1 and CDR2 (germline): SQVTM, ANQGSEA. The CDR3 nucleotides are TGCAGCATACAGGGGTTTAACTATGGCTACACCTTC. As protein: CSIQGFNYGYTF.

V and J are TRBV5-1 and TRBJ1-3; TRBD1 is a possible D gene (6 bases). The CDR3 totals 13 residues. V was cut by 2 bases and J by 4 bases, with 7 bases left in between. Germline V gene sequence: CDR1 SGHRS, CDR2 YFSETQ. The CDR3 sequence: CASSLTGGNTIYF. DNA of the CDR3: TGCGCCAGCAGCTTAACAGGGGGAAACACCATATATTTT.

The rearrangement joins TRBV9 to TRBJ1-2; 11 bases agree with TRBD1. The germline V gene has CDR1 SGDLS and CDR2 YYNGEE. V lost 5 bases, J lost 5 bases, and 5 bases stayed unmatched. This CDR3 is 14 amino acids long. The CDR3 here is CASSPGTGGYGYTF. In DNA, the CDR3 is TGTGCCAGCAGTCCCGGGACAGGGGGTTATGGCTACACCTTC.

The CDR3 DNA reads TGTGCCCGCGAAGCGGGAAATCAGCCCCAGCATTTT. It encodes CAREAGNQPQHF. J is TRBJ1-5 and V is TRBV30; D is unresolved. Trimming stripped 8 bases from V and 4 bases from J, with 12 bases between. Germline V gene sequence: CDR1 GTSNPN, CDR2 SVGIG (reference sequence). There are 12 residues in the CDR3.

The V and J genes are TRBV11-2 and TRBJ2-5; 9 nucleotides match TRBD1. With 4 bases clipped from V and 4 bases from J, the junction kept 7 bases outside the gene matches. In germline, CDR1 is SGHAT, CDR2 FQNNGV. The CDR3 contains 15 residues. For the CDR3, the DNA is TGTGCCAGCAGCTCGAACAGGGGGCCGGGAGAGACCCAGTACTTC. Amino acids: CASSSNRGPGETQYF.

The chain links TRBV5-1 to TRBJ2-3; 8 bases map to TRBD1. V was clipped by 0 bases and J by 2 bases; unmatched bases: 2. The germline V gene has CDR1 SGHRS and CDR2 YFSETQ. The CDR3 has 15 amino acids. This chain's CDR3 is CASSLGQGHTDTQYF. The CDR3 region has the DNA TGCGCCAGCAGCTTGGGACAGGGGCACACAGATACGCAGTATTTT.

This chain connects TRBV6-1 to TRBJ2-5, with 11 bases aligning to TRBD2. Germline CDR1 is MNHNS and CDR2 is SASEGT. The CDR3 sequence is 15 residues long. J was trimmed by 2 bases and V by 8 bases; bases with no gene match: 7. The CDR3 loop reads CASDASGGKQETQYF. The CDR3 DNA reads as TGTGCCAGCGATGCTAGCGGGGGGAAACAAGAGACCCAGTACTTC.

The chain combines TRBV15 with TRBJ2-2; D possibly corresponds to TRBD1 (5 bases). The CDR3 length is 14 residues. V lost 6 bases, J lost 0 bases, and 8 bases lay in between. Germline-derived CDR1 and CDR2 are LNHNV and YYDKDF (reference sequence). The CDR3 sequence is CATRQETNTGELFF. The DNA for the CDR3 is TGTGCCACCAGACAGGAGACGAACACCGGGGAGCTGTTTTTT.

V is TRBV7-9 and J is TRBJ2-5; unclear D gene. The CDR3 extends over 14 amino acids. Trimming took 5 bases from V and 5 from J, leaving 15 bases between them. From germline, CDR1 is SEHNR and CDR2 FQNEAQ (reference sequence). In DNA form, the CDR3 reads TGTGCCAGCAGCCCGAGTGCGGCCTGGGAGACCCAGTACTTC. It codes for CASSPSAAWETQYF.